This TCR beta chain emerged from a study of blood T cells in healthy people across ages. Study-level results: TCR beta diversity was tightly associated with the proportion of naive T cells. Per million T cells, TCR beta diversity dropped about linearly as age rose.

A second PCR, run for roughly 7 to 12 cycles, used a sample-barcoded 5' primer plus a J-beta primer mix. Each cDNA molecule, via a template-switch adaptor with 12 random nucleotides, was tagged. TCRdb fed the 5' RACE reads into MiXCR, producing one record per CDR3 protein. The repertoire has 800,000 or so distinct CDR3 sequences, about 62% of them found once; the top ten carry roughly a quarter. On this clonotype itself: Its antigen remains unknown.

Losses at the gene ends were 3 bases for V and 0 bases for J; bases not matched to a gene: 6. The CDR3 is 17 amino acids. Germline lookup yields CDR1 KGHDR and CDR2 SFDVKD. The genes are TRBV24-1 and TRBJ1-2; 10 bases map to TRBD1. Sequences were obtained from blood. This TCR was sampled from a man younger than 45 in good health. The CDR3 reads CATSDTGTGATNYGYTF. For the CDR3, the DNA is TGTGCCACCAGTGATACCGGGACAGGGGCGACTAACTATGGCTACACCTTC.